Each of the 4 T cell receptor beta chains below was sequenced from the same sample in a study of T cells in women clearing cervical HPV infection. Here immunoSEQ multiplex PCR was the method, and the copy in TCRdb shows in-frame clones only, minus some. The ten most abundant clones cover approximately 4.8% of a sample with under 45,000 clones. The sequencing sample was made of blood buffy coat. The receptors shown here come from a woman between 18 and 70 years old with a cervical HPV16 infection that either progressed to CIN3+ or cleared (not recorded which).

The sequenced part of the CDR3 DNA is TGTGCCAGCAGCCCCGACAAGAACACTGAA. Protein: CASSPDKNTE. The full-length CDR3 reads as CASSPDKNTEAFF. V gene TRBV7-9 combines with J gene TRBJ1-1; no clear D gene. The missing CDR3 end, 3 residues past where the read stops, is filled in from the germline J gene. The germline CDR1 and CDR2 sequences are SEHNR and FQNEAQ (reference sequence). The CDR3 runs to 13 residues. Trimming pared 5 bases from V and 1 base from J, leaving 8 bases between.

To note about this clone: The read ends 3 residues shy of where the CDR3 ends; the end is completed using the germline J gene. This chain connects TRBV13 to TRBJ2-3, with a weak D call TRBD1 (5 bases). Trimming took off 5 bases at V and 5 bases at J, with 23 bases between the two ends. CDR1 and CDR2 from the germline V gene are PRHDT and FYEKMQ (reference sequence). The length of the CDR3 is 17 residues. The CDR3 loop is CASSPRAAAGSGDTQYF. The CDR3 DNA, read in part, is TGTGCCAGCAGCCCCCGGGCAGCCGCAGGGTCTGGAGATACG. Complete variable domain (other parts from reference TRBV13 and TRBJ2-3): AAGVIQSPRHLIKEKRETATLKCYPIPRHDTVYWYQQGPGQDPQFLISFYEKMQSDKGSIPDRFSAQQFSDYHSELNMSSLELGDSALYFCASSPRAAAGSGDTQYFGPGTRLTVL.

Details on this clone: The missing CDR3 end, 3 residues past where the read stops, is filled in from the germline J gene. This chain uses TRBV5-6 with TRBJ1-5; tentatively, D is TRBD1 (6 bases). There are 15 residues in the CDR3. The ends were cut back, 3 bases at V and 7 bases at J, with 17 bases in the middle. The germline V gene has CDR1 SGHDT and CDR2 YYEEEE. This chain's CDR3 is CASSSFNREGQPQHF. The DNA read from the CDR3 is TGTGCCAGCAGCTCCTTTAACAGGGAGGGACAGCCC.

With regard to this clone: Coverage ceases 3 residues before the CDR3 finishes, and the germline J gene fills in the end. The chain links TRBV20-1 to TRBJ2-5; D is perhaps TRBD2 (6 bases). The V end lost 2 bases, the J end lost 4 bases, and 11 bases lay between the germline ends. This CDR3 is built from 13 residues. Germline CDR1 DFQATT, CDR2 SNEGSKA (reference sequence). The CDR3 loop is CSARLGGGETQYF. The sequenced CDR3 bases are TGCAGTGCTAGACTGGGGGGAGGAGAGACC.